The source of this TCR beta chain is a study of cytomegalovirus exposure and HLA in healthy donors. Study-wide points: Across HLA loci, a later analysis found differing TCR association rates, with DRB1 most and HLA-C fewest. It was reported that the classifier diagnosed cytomegalovirus status with high specificity and sensitivity in both the original and validation cohorts. Serostatus for CMV was the only available immune exposure information.

Concerning this clone itself: Its cognate antigen is unknown.

After removal of 6 bases from V and 5 bases from J, the junction contained 13 bases not matched to a gene. CDR1 is PRHDT, CDR2 FYEKMQ, per germline (reference sequence). The CDR3 consists of 17 residues. The donors were healthy bone marrow donors. PCR employed 60 Vbeta and 13 Jbeta primers. Assay used: immunoSEQ multiplex PCR; TCRdb lists only in-frame clones, some missing. The table has roughly 120,000 clones, 77% seen once. The sequence was collected from a man younger than 35 in good health and CMV-seropositive. The chain carries TRBV13 and TRBJ2-7, with 13 nucleotides matching TRBD2. The material sequenced was PBMCs. This CDR3 reads CASSRRGLAGKRNEQYF. DNA for the CDR3: TGTGCCAGCAGTCGACGGGGACTAGCGGGGAAGCGCAACGAGCAGTACTTC.